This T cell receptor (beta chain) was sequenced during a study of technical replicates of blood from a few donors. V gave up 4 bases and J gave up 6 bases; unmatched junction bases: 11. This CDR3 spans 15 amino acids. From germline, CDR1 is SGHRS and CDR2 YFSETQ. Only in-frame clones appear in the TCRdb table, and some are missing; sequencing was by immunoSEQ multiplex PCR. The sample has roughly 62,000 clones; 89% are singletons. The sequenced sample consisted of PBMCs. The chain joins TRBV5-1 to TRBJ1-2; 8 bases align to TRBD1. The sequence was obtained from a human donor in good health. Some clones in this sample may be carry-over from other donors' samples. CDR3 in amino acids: CASSEEPKTGDGYTF. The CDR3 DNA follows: TGCGCCAGCAGCGAAGAACCCAAGACAGGGGATGGCTACACCTTC. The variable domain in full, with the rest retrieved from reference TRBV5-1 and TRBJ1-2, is KAGVTQTPRYLIKTRGQQVTLSCSPISGHRSVSWYQQTPGQGLQFLFEYFSETQRNKGNFPGRFSGRQFSNSRSEMNVSTLELGDSALYLCASSEEPKTGDGYTFGSGTRLTVV.